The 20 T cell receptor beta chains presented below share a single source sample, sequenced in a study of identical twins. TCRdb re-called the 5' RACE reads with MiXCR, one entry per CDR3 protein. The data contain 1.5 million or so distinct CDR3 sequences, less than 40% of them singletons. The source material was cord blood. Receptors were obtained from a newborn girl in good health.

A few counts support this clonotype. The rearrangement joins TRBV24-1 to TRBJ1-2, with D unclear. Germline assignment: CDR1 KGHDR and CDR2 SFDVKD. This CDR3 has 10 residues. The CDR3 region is CTSDPHGYTF. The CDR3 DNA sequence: TGTACCAGTGATCCTCATGGCTACACCTTC.

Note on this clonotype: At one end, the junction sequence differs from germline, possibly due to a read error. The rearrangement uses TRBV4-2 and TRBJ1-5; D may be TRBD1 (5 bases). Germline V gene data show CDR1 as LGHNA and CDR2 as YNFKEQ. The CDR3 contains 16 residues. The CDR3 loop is CASSQDPGTRIVPRHF. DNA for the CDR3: TGTGCCAGCAGCCAAGATCCCGGGACGAGGATCGTGCCCCGGCATTTT.

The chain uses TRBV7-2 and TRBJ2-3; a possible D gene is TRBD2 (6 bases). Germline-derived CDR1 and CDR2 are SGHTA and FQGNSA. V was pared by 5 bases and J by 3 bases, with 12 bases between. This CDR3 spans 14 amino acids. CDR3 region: CASSRTTRTDTQYF. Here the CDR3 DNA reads TGTGCCAGCAGCAGAACGACTAGAACAGATACGCAGTATTTT.

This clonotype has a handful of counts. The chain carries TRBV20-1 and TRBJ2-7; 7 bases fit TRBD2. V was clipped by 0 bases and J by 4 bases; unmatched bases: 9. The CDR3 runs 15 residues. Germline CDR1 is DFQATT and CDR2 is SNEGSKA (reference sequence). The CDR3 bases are TGCAGTGCTAGAGACCGGACTAGTGGTGTTTACGAGCAGTACTTC. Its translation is CSARDRTSGVYEQYF.

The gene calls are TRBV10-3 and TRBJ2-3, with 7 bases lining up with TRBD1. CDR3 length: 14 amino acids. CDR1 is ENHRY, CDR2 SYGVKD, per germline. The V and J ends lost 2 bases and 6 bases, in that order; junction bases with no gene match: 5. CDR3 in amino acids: CAISEPQQGDTQYF. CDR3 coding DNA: TGTGCCATCAGTGAGCCACAACAGGGGGATACGCAGTATTTT.

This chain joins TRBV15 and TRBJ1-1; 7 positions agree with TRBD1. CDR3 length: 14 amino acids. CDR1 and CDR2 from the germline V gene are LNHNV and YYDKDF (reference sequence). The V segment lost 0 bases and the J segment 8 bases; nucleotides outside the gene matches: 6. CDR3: CATSRDRQGSEAFF. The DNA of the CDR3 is TGTGCCACCAGCAGAGACCGACAGGGTTCGGAAGCTTTCTTT.

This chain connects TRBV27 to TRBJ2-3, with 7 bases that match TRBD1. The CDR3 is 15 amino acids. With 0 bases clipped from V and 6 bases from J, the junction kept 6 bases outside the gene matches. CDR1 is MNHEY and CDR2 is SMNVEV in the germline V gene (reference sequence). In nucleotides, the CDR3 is TGTGCCAGCAGTTTATCGAGAGGGGACAGTGATACGCAGTATTTT. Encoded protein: CASSLSRGDSDTQYF.

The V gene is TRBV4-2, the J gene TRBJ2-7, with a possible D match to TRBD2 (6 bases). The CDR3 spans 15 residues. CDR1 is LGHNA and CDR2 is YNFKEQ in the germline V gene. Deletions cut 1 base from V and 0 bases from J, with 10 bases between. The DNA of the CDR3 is TGTGCCAGCAGCCAAGGGACTACCTTCTCCTACGAGCAGTACTTC. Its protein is CASSQGTTFSYEQYF.

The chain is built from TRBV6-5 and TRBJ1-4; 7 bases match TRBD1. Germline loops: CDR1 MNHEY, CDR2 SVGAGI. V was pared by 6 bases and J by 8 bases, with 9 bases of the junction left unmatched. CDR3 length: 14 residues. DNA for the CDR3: TGTGCCAGCAGATCAGGGGACAGACGAGAAAAACTGTTTTTT. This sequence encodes CASRSGDRREKLFF.

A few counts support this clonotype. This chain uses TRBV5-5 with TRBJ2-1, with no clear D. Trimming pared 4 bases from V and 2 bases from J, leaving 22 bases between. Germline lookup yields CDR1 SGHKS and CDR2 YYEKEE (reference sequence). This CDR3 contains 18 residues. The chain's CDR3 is CASSLPLREPVPYNEQFF. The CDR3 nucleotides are TGTGCCAGCAGCCTACCCCTAAGAGAGCCGGTCCCCTACAATGAGCAGTTCTTC.

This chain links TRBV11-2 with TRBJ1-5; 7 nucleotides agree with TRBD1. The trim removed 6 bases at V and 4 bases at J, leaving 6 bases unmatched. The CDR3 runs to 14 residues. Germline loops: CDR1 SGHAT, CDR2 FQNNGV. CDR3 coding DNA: TGTGCCAGCAGTATACAGGGGTCTAATCAGCCCCAGCATTTT. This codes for CASSIQGSNQPQHF.

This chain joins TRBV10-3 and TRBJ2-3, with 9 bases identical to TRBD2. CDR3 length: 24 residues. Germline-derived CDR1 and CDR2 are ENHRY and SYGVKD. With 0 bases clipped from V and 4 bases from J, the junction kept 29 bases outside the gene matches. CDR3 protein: CAISESGASGVETPYPLRADTQYF. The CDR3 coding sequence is TGTGCCATCAGTGAGTCGGGGGCTAGCGGGGTCGAAACACCATACCCCTTACGGGCAGATACGCAGTATTTT.

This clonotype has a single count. CDR3 sequence: CASSENRGAYEQYF. The CDR3 region has the DNA TGTGCCAGCAGTGAGAACCGTGGGGCATACGAGCAGTACTTC. This rearrangement joins TRBV2 to TRBJ2-5; tentatively, D is TRBD1 (5 bases). The last part of the DNA fits TRBJ2-7 better; the J call may be wrong. This CDR3 is 14 amino acids long. Germline loops: CDR1 SNHLY, CDR2 FYNNEI.

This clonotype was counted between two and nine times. Here the CDR3 DNA reads TGTGCCAGCAGTCGGGGGGAATCCTATGGCTACACCTTC. Its translation: CASSRGESYGYTF. The gene calls are TRBV12-3 or TRBV12-4 and TRBJ1-2, with D maybe TRBD1 (5 bases). Trimming stripped 5 bases from V and 4 bases from J, with 11 bases between. The CDR3 is made up of 13 amino acids.

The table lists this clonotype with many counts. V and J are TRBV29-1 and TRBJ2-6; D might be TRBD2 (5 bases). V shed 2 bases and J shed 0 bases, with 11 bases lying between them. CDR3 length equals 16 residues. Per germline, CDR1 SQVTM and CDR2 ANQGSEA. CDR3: CSVESGGFSGANVLTF. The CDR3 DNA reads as TGCAGCGTTGAAAGTGGCGGGTTCTCTGGGGCCAACGTCCTGACTTTC.

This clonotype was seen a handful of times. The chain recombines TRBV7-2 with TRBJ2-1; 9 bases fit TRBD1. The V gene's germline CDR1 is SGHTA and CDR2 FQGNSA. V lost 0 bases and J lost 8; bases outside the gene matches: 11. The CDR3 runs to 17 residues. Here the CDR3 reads CASSLARHRGRFDEQFF. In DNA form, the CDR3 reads TGTGCCAGCAGCTTAGCTAGGCACAGGGGGCGATTCGATGAGCAGTTCTTC.

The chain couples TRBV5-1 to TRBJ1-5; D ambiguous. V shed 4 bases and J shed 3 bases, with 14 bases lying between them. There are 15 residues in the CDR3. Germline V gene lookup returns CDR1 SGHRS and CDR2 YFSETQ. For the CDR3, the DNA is TGCGCCAGCAGCCTCTCGGGCGGAAACAATCAGCCCCAGCATTTT. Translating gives CASSLSGGNNQPQHF.

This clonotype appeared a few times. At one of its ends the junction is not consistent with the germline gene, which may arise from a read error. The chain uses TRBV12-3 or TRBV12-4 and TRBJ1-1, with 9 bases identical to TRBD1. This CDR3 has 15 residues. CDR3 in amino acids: CASSFGQGMNTEAFF. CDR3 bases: TGTGCCAGCAGTTTTGGACAGGGGATGAACACTGAGGCTTTCTTT.

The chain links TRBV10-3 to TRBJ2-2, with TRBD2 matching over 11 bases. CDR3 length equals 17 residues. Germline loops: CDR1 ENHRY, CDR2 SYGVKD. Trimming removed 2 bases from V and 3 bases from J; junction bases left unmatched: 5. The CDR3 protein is CAISEAGLAAYTGELFF. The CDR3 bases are TGTGCCATCAGTGAGGCGGGACTAGCGGCCTACACCGGGGAGCTGTTTTTT.

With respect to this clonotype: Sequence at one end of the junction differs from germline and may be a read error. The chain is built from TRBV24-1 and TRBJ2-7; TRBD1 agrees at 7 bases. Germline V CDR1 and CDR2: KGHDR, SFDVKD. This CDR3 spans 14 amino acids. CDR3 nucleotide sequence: TGTGCCACCGGTGAACGAGGACAGGCCTACGAGCAGTACTTC. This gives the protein CATGERGQAYEQYF.